The present T cell receptor (beta chain) was sequenced within a study of T cell responses to AZD1222 COVID-19 vaccine. Study conclusions and caveats: Compared with day 0, the breadth and depth of the Spike-specific TCR repertoire rose significantly after two doses of AZD1222. Nearly half of spike-specific TCRs reportedly go after variant regions that carry no mutations. There were mostly white British donors and more females than males, and clonal diversity was possibly underestimated.

Assay: immunoSEQ multiplex PCR; the TCRdb copy retains only in-frame clones and omits some. The data contain over 120,000 clones, roughly 87% of them singletons. Pooling covered second doses at about 4 or about 12 weeks. The CDR3 loop spans 14 amino acids. The germline V gene encodes CDR1 SGHRS and CDR2 YFSETQ. Trimming pared 0 bases from V and 1 base from J, leaving 7 bases between. Comments on this clone: Its antigen is undetermined.

The sequencing here drew on peripheral blood, taken 28 days after the second AZD1222 dose. This clonotype was obtained from an adult who received the AZD1222 COVID-19 vaccine. This chain uses TRBV5-1 with TRBJ1-1; D gene ambiguous. The CDR3: CASSLGWGNTEAFF. The CDR3 region has the DNA TGCGCCAGCAGCTTGGGATGGGGGAACACTGAAGCTTTCTTT.